This T cell receptor (beta chain) was sequenced during a study of identical twins. Regarding the study as a whole: Instead of following the same donors, the conclusions were based on cross-sectional statistical analysis. Out-of-frame alpha sequences common to twins exhibited a surplus of low generation probability. Insertions were reduced in abundant cord blood beta clonotypes but not in memory repertoires.

TCRdb reanalysed the 5' RACE reads using MiXCR and keeps one entry per CDR3 protein. The sample carries about 660,000 distinct CDR3 sequences, over 8.5% recorded once. This clonotype was seen more than once but under ten times. Its antigen is currently unknown. With 5 bases removed from V and 7 bases from J, the gap between germline ends came to 17 bases. Germline values: CDR1 SGHTA, CDR2 FQGNSA. CDR3 length: 14 amino acids. This sample also appeared in a second study, on yellow fever vaccine responses in identical twins.

The sequence was obtained from a woman aged 18-29 years in good health. The specimen was PBMCs. The chain combines TRBV7-2 with TRBJ1-2; D is unresolved. In nucleotides, the CDR3 is TGTGCCAGCAGCCGCTTTGTAGCCATGATTGGCTACACCTTC. It specifies CASSRFVAMIGYTF.